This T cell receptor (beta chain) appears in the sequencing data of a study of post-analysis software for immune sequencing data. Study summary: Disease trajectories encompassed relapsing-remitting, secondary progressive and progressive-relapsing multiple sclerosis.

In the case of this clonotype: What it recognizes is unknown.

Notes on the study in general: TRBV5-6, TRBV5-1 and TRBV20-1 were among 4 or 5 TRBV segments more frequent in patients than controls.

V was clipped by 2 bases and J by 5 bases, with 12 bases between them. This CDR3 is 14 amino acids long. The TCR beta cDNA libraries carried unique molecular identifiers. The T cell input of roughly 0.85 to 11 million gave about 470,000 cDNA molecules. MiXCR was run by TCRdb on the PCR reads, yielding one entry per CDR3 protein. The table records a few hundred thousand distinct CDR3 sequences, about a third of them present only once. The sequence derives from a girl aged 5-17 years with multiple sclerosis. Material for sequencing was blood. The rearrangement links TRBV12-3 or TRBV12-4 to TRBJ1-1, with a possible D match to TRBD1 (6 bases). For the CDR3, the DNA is TGTGCCAGCAGTTTATCCACAGGGAGGACTGAAGCTTTCTTT. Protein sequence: CASSLSTGRTEAFF.